A selection of T cell receptor beta chains follows, all from one sample in a study of cytomegalovirus exposure and HLA in healthy donors. Using immunoSEQ multiplex PCR, the repertoire was profiled, and TCRdb retains in-frame clones only, with some absent. In the table there are about 110,000 clones, approximately 90% of which are singletons. Sequencing used PBMCs. All receptors derive from a woman aged 18-30 years in good health and CMV-seropositive. Both conserved end residues are part of each CDR3. D genes are given only for firm matches. Clone size is not always given. Where it is, it says once, few, many or a class for expanded clones.

CDR3 length | J gene | V gene | D gene | clone size | CDR3 protein | CDR3 DNA
16 | TRBJ1-6 | TRBV9 | NA | once | CASSSQNPSYNSPLHF | TGTGCCAGCAGCTCACAGAACCCCTCCTATAATTCACCCCTCCACTTT
14 | TRBJ2-3 | TRBV18 | TRBD2 | NA | CASSPPLAGGPEIF | TGTGCCAGCTCACCACCGCTAGCGGGGGGGCCGGAAATCTTT
18 | TRBJ2-3 | TRBV28 | TRBD2 | NA | CASREPGTSGGGTDTQYF | TGTGCCAGCAGAGAACCCGGGACTAGCGGGGGGGGCACAGATACGCAGTATTTT
18 | TRBJ2-5 | TRBV4-2 | TRBD2 | NA | CASSQDLTSGGVGETQYF | TGTGCCAGCAGCCAAGATCTAACTAGCGGGGGGGTTGGGGAGACCCAGTACTTC
14 | TRBJ1-5 | TRBV6-1 | NA | NA | CASSLGHMEWPQHF | TGTGCCAGCAGCCTGGGACACATGGAATGGCCCCAGCATTTT
14 | TRBJ1-2 | TRBV10-3 | TRBD1 | few | CAISVTDRLNGYTF | TGTGCCATCAGTGTCACGGACAGGTTGAACGGCTACACCTTC
14 | TRBJ1-6 | TRBV5-1 | NA | NA | CASSLDGTSSPLHF | TGCGCCAGCAGCTTGGATGGTACTAGTTCACCCCTCCACTTT
17 | TRBJ2-7 | TRBV7-9 | NA | NA | CASSLALTGTPSYEQYF | TGTGCCAGCAGCTTAGCCTTAACAGGGACCCCATCCTACGAGCAGTACTTC
13 | TRBJ1-2 | TRBV27 | TRBD1 | NA | CASSSQGTYGYTF | TGTGCCAGCAGTTCACAGGGGACCTATGGCTACACCTTC
17 | TRBJ2-3 | TRBV28 | NA | NA | CASSSPDGLSSTDTQYF | TGTGCCAGCAGTTCTCCGGACGGACTCTCTAGCACAGATACGCAGTATTTT
12 | TRBJ2-1 | TRBV10-1 | TRBD1 | few | CASSEWDSEQFF | TGCGCCAGCAGTGAATGGGACAGTGAGCAGTTCTTC
16 | TRBJ2-5 | TRBV4-1 | TRBD2 | NA | CASSQGIRAGVETQYF | TGCGCCAGCAGCCAAGGAATTCGAGCGGGGGTGGAGACCCAGTACTTC
20 | TRBJ1-4 | TRBV28 | TRBD1 | NA | CASSLVVGQSTIERGEKLFF | TGTGCCAGCAGTTTAGTCGTGGGACAGAGCACGATAGAACGAGGGGAAAAACTGTTTTTT
13 | TRBJ2-5 | TRBV28 | TRBD2 | once | CASSSGLAVPQYF | TGTGCCAGCAGTTCGGGACTAGCGGTTCCCCAGTACTTC
14 | TRBJ1-5 | TRBV27 | NA | NA | CASSLQGGNQPQHF | TGTGCCAGCAGTTTACAGGGTGGCAATCAGCCCCAGCATTTT
13 | TRBJ1-5 | TRBV6-1 | NA | NA | CASSGERNQPQHF | TGTGCCAGCAGTGGAGAGAGGAATCAGCCCCAGCATTTT
12 | TRBJ2-1 | TRBV7-6 | NA | NA | CASSLGGDSQFF | TGTGCCAGCAGCTTAGGGGGGGACAGTCAGTTCTTC
15 | TRBJ2-7 | TRBV7-8 | TRBD1 | NA | CASSSIPGTAYEQYF | TGTGCCAGCAGCTCCATACCTGGGACAGCCTACGAGCAGTACTTC
16 | TRBJ2-2 | TRBV19 | TRBD1 | once | CATLADRGSVTGELFF | TGTGCCACTTTGGCCGACAGGGGGTCCGTCACCGGGGAGCTGTTTTTT
14 | TRBJ2-7 | TRBV5-5 | TRBD1 | once | CASAVLGQLYEQYF | TGTGCCAGCGCCGTCCTGGGACAGCTCTACGAGCAGTACTTC
15 | TRBJ2-1 | TRBV7-2 | TRBD2 | once | CASSLIAGGPREQFF | TGTGCCAGCAGCTTGATAGCGGGGGGGCCCCGTGAGCAGTTCTTC
12 | TRBJ2-2 | TRBV27 | NA | NA | CASTTGSGELFF | TGTGCCAGCACTACAGGGTCCGGGGAGCTGTTTTTT
15 | TRBJ2-7 | TRBV28 | TRBD1 | NA | CASSLGDRGFYEQYF | TGTGCCAGCAGTTTGGGGGACAGGGGATTTTACGAGCAGTACTTC
13 | TRBJ1-1 | TRBV7-9 | NA | NA | CASSLGGGTEAFF | TGTGCCAGCAGCTTAGGCGGGGGCACTGAAGCTTTCTTT
17 | TRBJ1-5 | TRBV28 | TRBD1 | NA | CASSFPGQGAGNQPQHF | TGTGCCAGCAGTTTCCCCGGACAGGGGGCAGGCAATCAGCCCCAGCATTTT
16 | TRBJ2-3 | TRBV10-3 | TRBD2 | NA | CAISDVAGGHGDTQYF | TGTGCCATCAGTGATGTGGCGGGGGGGCATGGAGATACGCAGTATTTT
13 | TRBJ1-4 | TRBV15 | NA | NA | CATSRVIIEKLFF | TGTGCCACCAGCAGAGTTATAATTGAAAAACTGTTTTTT
14 | TRBJ2-3 | TRBV27 | TRBD1 | few | CASSRTGGTDTQYF | TGTGCCAGCAGTCGGACAGGGGGCACAGATACGCAGTATTTT
17 | TRBJ2-1 | TRBV4-1 | NA | NA | CASSLQWDSSSYNEQFF | TGCGCCAGCAGCCTTCAATGGGACTCCTCCTCCTACAATGAGCAGTTCTTC
17 | TRBJ2-5 | TRBV29-1 | TRBD2 | NA | CSVEGTSGGETQETQYF | TGCAGCGTTGAAGGGACTAGCGGGGGGGAGACCCAAGAGACCCAGTACTTC
21 | TRBJ1-4 | TRBV4-1 | NA | NA | CASSQGASPLFLNPTNEKLFF | TGCGCCAGCAGCCAAGGGGCATCTCCGCTTTTCCTTAATCCAACTAATGAAAAACTGTTTTTT
12 | TRBJ2-7 | TRBV5-5 | NA | NA | CASYRVKGEQYF | TGTGCCAGCTACAGGGTAAAAGGCGAGCAGTACTTC
14 | TRBJ2-2 | TRBV4-1 | NA | NA | CASSQEGNTGELFF | TGCGCCAGCAGCCAAGAGGGCAACACCGGGGAGCTGTTTTTT
16 | TRBJ2-1 | TRBV27 | NA | NA | CASSKNGNPQYNEQFF | TGTGCCAGCAGTAAAAACGGGAATCCCCAATACAATGAGCAGTTCTTC
13 | TRBJ2-1 | TRBV27 | NA | few | CASSLPQGNEQFF | TGTGCCAGCAGTTTGCCCCAGGGCAATGAGCAGTTCTTC
14 | TRBJ1-1 | TRBV6-5 | TRBD1 | once | CASSQDRANTEAFF | TGTGCCAGCTCCCAGGACAGGGCGAACACTGAAGCTTTCTTT
15 | TRBJ2-2 | TRBV5-6 | TRBD1 | NA | CASSPDREDTGELFF | TGTGCCAGCAGCCCGGACAGGGAGGACACCGGGGAGCTGTTTTTT
15 | TRBJ1-1 | TRBV19 | NA | NA | CASSSGTRLGTEAFF | TGTGCCAGTAGTTCAGGAACTAGGTTGGGCACTGAAGCTTTCTTT
16 | TRBJ1-4 | TRBV27 | TRBD1 | NA | CASSLKGGDRDEKLFF | TGTGCCAGCAGTTTAAAAGGGGGCGATAGGGATGAAAAACTGTTTTTT
15 | TRBJ2-1 | TRBV27 | TRBD1 | NA | CASSFPGQGLPEQFF | TGTGCCAGCAGTTTCCCGGGACAGGGACTCCCCGAGCAGTTCTTC
15 | TRBJ1-5 | TRBV6-5 | NA | NA | CASSYEQGSNQPQHF | TGTGCCAGCAGTTACGAACAGGGATCCAATCAGCCCCAGCATTTT
16 | TRBJ2-5 | TRBV15 | TRBD2 | NA | CATSRGKAGAQETQYF | TGTGCCACCAGCAGAGGGAAAGCGGGGGCCCAAGAGACCCAGTACTTC
16 | TRBJ2-3 | TRBV27 | TRBD2 | NA | CASARLGGGDTDTQYF | TGTGCCAGCGCGCGACTCGGCGGGGGGGACACAGATACGCAGTATTTT
12 | TRBJ2-7 | TRBV28 | NA | NA | CASKASGDEQYF | TGTGCCAGCAAGGCATCGGGGGACGAGCAGTACTTC
16 | TRBJ2-7 | TRBV7-2 | TRBD2 | once | CASSTSGGEISYEQYF | TGTGCCAGCAGCACGAGCGGGGGGGAGATTTCCTACGAGCAGTACTTC
12 | TRBJ1-1 | TRBV7-6 | NA | few | CASSPGLLEAFF | TGTGCCAGCAGCCCGGGACTCTTAGAAGCTTTCTTT
13 | TRBJ1-1 | TRBV29-1 | NA | NA | CSVEDGQGGEAFF | TGCAGCGTTGAAGATGGGCAGGGTGGTGAAGCTTTCTTT
14 | TRBJ2-1 | TRBV27 | TRBD2 | NA | CASAQRGAANEQFF | TGTGCCAGCGCCCAGCGGGGGGCCGCCAATGAGCAGTTCTTC